The present TCR beta chain was sequenced within a study of Graves' ophthalmopathy and Graves' hyperthyroidism. As the template, RNA transcripts were used to amplify TCR beta CDR3 regions. In the first round, RT-PCR was carried out with HTBI primers, and a multiplex PCR formed the second round. TCRdb re-called the multiplex PCR reads with MiXCR, one entry per CDR3 protein. Of roughly 400,000 distinct CDR3 sequences in the sample, 15% were seen once. V dropped 11 bases and J dropped 5 bases, with 21 bases sitting between them. CDR3 length: 14 amino acids. The germline V gene encodes CDR1 SGHNT and CDR2 YENEEA. Each hyperthyroidism patient was newly diagnosed, with under 2 months' duration, and aged 18 to 65. Pregnant or lactating patients and those with other autoimmune diseases or uncontrolled infections were excluded.

The clonotype comes from a woman between 18 and 29 years old with stable Graves' hyperthyroidism. The chain uses TRBV11-3 and TRBJ2-5; D is perhaps TRBD1 or TRBD2 (6 bases each). The sequenced material came from peripheral blood. This CDR3 reads CACTWGAERETQYF. The CDR3 nucleotides read TGTGCCTGCACCTGGGGGGCTGAGAGGGAGACCCAGTACTTC.